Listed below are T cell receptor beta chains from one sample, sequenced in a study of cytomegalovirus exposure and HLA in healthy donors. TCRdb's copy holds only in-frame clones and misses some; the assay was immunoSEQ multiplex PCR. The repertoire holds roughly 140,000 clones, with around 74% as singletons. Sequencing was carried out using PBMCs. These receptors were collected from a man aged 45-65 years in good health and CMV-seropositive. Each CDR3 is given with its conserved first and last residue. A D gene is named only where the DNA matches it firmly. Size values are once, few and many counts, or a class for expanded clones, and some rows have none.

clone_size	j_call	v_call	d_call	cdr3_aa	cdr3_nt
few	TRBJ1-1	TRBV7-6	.	CASSGPGAEAFF	TGTGCCAGCAGCGGGCCGGGAGCCGAAGCTTTCTTT
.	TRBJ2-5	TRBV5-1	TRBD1	CASSPMTGSVETQYF	TGCGCCAGCAGCCCTATGACAGGGAGTGTAGAGACCCAGTACTTC
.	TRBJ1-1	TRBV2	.	CASSIRRGPEAFF	TGTGCCAGCAGTATAAGGCGAGGGCCTGAAGCTTTCTTT
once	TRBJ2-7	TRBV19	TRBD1	CASSMGQGRNEQYF	TGTGCCAGTAGTATGGGACAGGGGCGGAACGAGCAGTACTTC
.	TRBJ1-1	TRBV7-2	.	CASSLLDTSYGAFF	TGTGCCAGCAGCTTATTGGACACCTCCTACGGAGCTTTCTTT
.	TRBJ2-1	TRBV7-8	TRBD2	CASSPLVLADYNEQFF	TGTGCCAGCAGCCCCCTGGTGCTAGCGGATTACAATGAGCAGTTCTTC
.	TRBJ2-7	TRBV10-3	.	CAISEHHEQYF	TGTGCCATCAGTGAACACCACGAGCAGTACTTC
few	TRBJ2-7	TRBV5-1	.	CASSLNTYEQYF	TGCGCCAGCAGCTTGAATACCTACGAGCAGTACTTC
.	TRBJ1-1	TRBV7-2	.	CASSSRGGMNTEAFF	TGTGCCAGCAGCTCCCGGGGGGGTATGAACACTGAAGCTTTCTTT
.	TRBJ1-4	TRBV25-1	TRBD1	CASSEVYGRGIEKLFF	TGTGCCAGCAGTGAAGTATACGGCAGGGGGATTGAAAAACTGTTTTTT
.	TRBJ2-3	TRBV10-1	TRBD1	CASSPQGTDTQYF	TGCGCCAGCAGCCCACAGGGGACAGATACGCAGTATTTT
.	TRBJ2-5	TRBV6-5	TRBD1	CASSRTGGFQETQYF	TGTGCCAGCAGTCGAACAGGGGGATTTCAAGAGACCCAGTACTTC
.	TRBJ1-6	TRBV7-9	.	CASSWPGSEYAYNSPLHF	TGTGCCAGCAGCTGGCCGGGGTCAGAATACGCCTATAATTCACCCCTCCACTTT
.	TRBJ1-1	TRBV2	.	CASSFWGGNTEAFF	TGTGCCAGCAGTTTCTGGGGAGGGAACACTGAAGCTTTCTTT
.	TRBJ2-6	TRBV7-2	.	CASSLVGAGANVLTF	TGTGCCAGCAGCTTAGTTGGGGCCGGGGCCAACGTCCTGACTTTC
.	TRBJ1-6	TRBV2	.	CASSEAGQGWSLHF	TGTGCCAGCAGTGAAGCGGGCCAGGGGTGGTCCCTCCACTTT
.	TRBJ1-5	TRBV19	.	CASHLGGNQPQHF	TGTGCCAGTCATCTCGGGGGCAATCAGCCCCAGCATTTT
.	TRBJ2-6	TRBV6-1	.	CASSGGVSGANVLTF	TGTGCCAGCAGTGGGGGGGTCTCTGGGGCCAACGTCCTGACTTTC
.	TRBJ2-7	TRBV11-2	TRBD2	CASSLWTSGSYEQYF	TGTGCCAGCAGCTTATGGACTAGCGGTTCCTACGAGCAGTACTTC
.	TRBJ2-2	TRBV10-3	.	CAISESEGSGELFF	TGTGCCATCAGTGAGTCGGAGGGGTCCGGGGAGCTGTTTTTT
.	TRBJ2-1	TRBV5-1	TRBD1	CASSLTGGLNEQFF	TGCGCCAGCAGCTTGACAGGGGGCCTAAATGAGCAGTTCTTC
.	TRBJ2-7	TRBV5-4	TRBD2	CASSLDRTGGPGEQYF	TGTGCCAGCAGCTTGGATCGAACGGGAGGGCCCGGCGAGCAGTACTTC
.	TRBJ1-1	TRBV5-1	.	CASSLVGVTEAFF	TGCGCCAGCAGCTTGGTCGGGGTCACTGAAGCTTTCTTT
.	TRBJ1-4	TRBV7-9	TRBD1	CASSRFTGDEKLFF	TGTGCCAGCAGTCGCTTTACAGGGGATGAAAAACTGTTTTTT
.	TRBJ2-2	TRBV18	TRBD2	CASSPQASGTNTGELFF	TGTGCCAGCTCACCACAAGCTAGCGGGACCAACACCGGGGAGCTGTTTTTT
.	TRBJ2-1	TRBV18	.	CASSPAGGTGNEQFF	TGTGCCAGCTCACCAGCTGGCGGAACAGGCAATGAGCAGTTCTTC
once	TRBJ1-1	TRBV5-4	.	CASSFGLNTEAFF	TGTGCCAGCAGCTTTGGGCTGAACACTGAAGCTTTCTTT
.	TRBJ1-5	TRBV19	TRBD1	CASTGQGINQPQHF	TGTGCCAGTACAGGACAGGGGATAAATCAGCCCCAGCATTTT
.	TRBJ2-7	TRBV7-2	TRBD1	CASSFSYGTGYEQYF	TGTGCCAGCAGCTTTTCATACGGGACAGGGTACGAGCAGTACTTC
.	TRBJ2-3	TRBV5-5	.	CASSLEVRTQYF	TGTGCCAGCAGCTTGGAGGTGCGGACGCAGTATTTT
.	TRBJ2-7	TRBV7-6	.	CASSLAQGYEQYF	TGTGCCAGCAGCTTAGCACAGGGCTACGAGCAGTACTTC
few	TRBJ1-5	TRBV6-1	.	CASSELSVYQPQHF	TGTGCCAGCAGTGAACTATCGGTATATCAGCCCCAGCATTTT
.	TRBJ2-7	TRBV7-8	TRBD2	CASSSQRESYAQYF	TGTGCCAGCAGCTCTCAGCGGGAGAGCTACGCGCAGTACTTC
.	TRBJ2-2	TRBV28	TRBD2	CASSLQAPPAGTGELFF	TGTGCCAGCAGTTTACAGGCCCCGCCAGCGGGGACCGGGGAGCTGTTTTTT
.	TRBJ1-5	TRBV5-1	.	CASSLVGEGPQHF	TGCGCCAGCAGCTTGGTAGGGGAGGGGCCCCAGCATTTT
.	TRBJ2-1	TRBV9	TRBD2	CASSVTSGRAGNNEQFF	TGTGCCAGCAGCGTGACTAGCGGGAGGGCAGGGAACAATGAGCAGTTCTTC
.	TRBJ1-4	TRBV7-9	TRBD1	CASSRQGSSEKLFF	TGTGCCAGCAGCCGACAGGGTAGCAGCGAAAAACTGTTTTTT
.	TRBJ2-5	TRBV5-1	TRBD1	CASSLQGQNQETQYF	TGCGCCAGCAGCTTGCAGGGACAGAACCAAGAGACCCAGTACTTC
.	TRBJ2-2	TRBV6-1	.	CASSLGPGTGELFF	TGTGCCAGCAGTCTGGGGCCAGGCACCGGGGAGCTGTTTTTT
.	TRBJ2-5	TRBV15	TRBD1	CATSERQGSYQETQYF	TGTGCCACCAGCGAGAGACAGGGATCTTACCAAGAGACCCAGTACTTC
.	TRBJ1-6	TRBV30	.	CAWSVSGGSRNSPLHF	TGTGCCTGGAGTGTTTCCGGGGGAAGCCGGAATTCACCCCTCCACTTT